This TCR beta chain was profiled in a study of cytomegalovirus exposure and HLA in healthy donors. The trim removed 0 bases at V and 3 bases at J, leaving 5 bases unmatched. This CDR3 is 17 amino acids long. Germline CDR1 is LGHNA and CDR2 is YSLEER. The PCR made use of 60 Vbeta and 13 Jbeta primers. The method was immunoSEQ multiplex PCR; TCRdb's version includes in-frame clones alone and lacks a portion of them. The profile covers about 110,000 clones, with approximately 86% appearing a single time and more than 1.5% taken by the ten largest. Sequences were obtained from PBMCs. The gene calls are TRBV4-3 and TRBJ2-1; 10 positions match TRBD2. This receptor was identified in a man aged 40-50 years in good health and CMV-seronegative. The CDR3 reads CASSQEPASGGYNEQFF. The CDR3 coding sequence is TGCGCCAGCAGCCAAGAACCGGCTAGCGGGGGCTACAATGAGCAGTTCTTC.